The TCR beta chain under discussion was sequenced for a study of PD-1 blockade in mismatch repair-deficient tumors. With regard to this clone: Antigen: not known.

J gave up 7 bases and V 0 bases, and 11 bases lay outside the gene matches. CDR1 and CDR2 (germline): LGHNA, YNFKEQ. The CDR3 extends over 16 amino acids. Clones were read by immunoSEQ multiplex PCR, and TCRdb kept only the in-frame ones, dropping some. The data contain approximately 38,000 clones, approximately 81% of them seen just once; the ten biggest clones take up around 3.9%. The study, taken as a whole, reports: Tumor-resident clones, often absent from pretreatment blood, expanded after pembrolizumab and then contracted.

Material: peripheral blood, obtained approximately 78 weeks after starting pembrolizumab. This receptor was obtained from an adult with mismatch repair-deficient cancer. The gene calls are TRBV4-2 and TRBJ1-2, with 7 bases matching TRBD1. CDR3 sequence reads: CASSQEVGQGVFGYTF. The CDR3 DNA reads as TGTGCCAGCAGCCAAGAAGTAGGCCAGGGGGTTTTTGGCTACACCTTC.